The 13 T cell receptor beta chains below come from one sample, sequenced in a study of control samples from healthy donors and cancer patients. Sequenced by immunoSEQ multiplex PCR; TCRdb stores in-frame clones only, minus some. The sample lists about 86,000 clones, around 94% occurring once. Sequenced material: blood. The receptors derive from a young woman in good health.

This clone came up once. This chain connects TRBV28 to TRBJ2-3; TRBD2 matches 14 bases. The CDR3 runs to 15 residues. From germline, CDR1 is MDHEN and CDR2 SYDVKM. V was pared by 6 bases and J by 6 bases, with 5 bases of the junction left unmatched. CDR3: CASSRTSGGLDTQYF. CDR3 DNA sequence: TGTGCCAGCAGCAGGACTAGCGGGGGGTTGGATACGCAGTATTTT. The full variable domain, rest sourced from reference TRBV28 and TRBJ2-3, is DVKVTQSSRYLVKRTGEKVFLECVQDMDHENMFWYRQDPGLGLRLIYFSYDVKMKEKGDIPEGYSVSREKKERFSLILESASTNQTSMYLCASSRTSGGLDTQYFGPGTRLTVL.

The CDR3 DNA is TGTGCCAGCAGCTCCGGACAGGGTTCGAGGACTGAAGCTTTCTTT. This codes for CASSSGQGSRTEAFF. J is TRBJ1-1 and V is TRBV7-6; 8 bases match TRBD1. CDR1 is SGHVS and CDR2 is FNYEAQ in the germline V gene. V was clipped by 4 bases and J by 5 bases; unmatched bases: 9. CDR3 length equals 15 residues.

The chain recombines TRBV3-1 (or the pseudogene TRBV3-2) with TRBJ1-4; D possibly corresponds to TRBD1 (6 bases). The V end lost 4 bases, the J end lost 3 bases, and 12 bases lay between the germline ends. CDR3 length: 15 residues. The germline gives CDR1 LGHDT, CDR2 YNNKEL (reference sequence). The CDR3 protein is CASSRWGQANEKLFF. CDR3 bases: TGTGCCAGCAGCCGATGGGGGCAGGCTAATGAAAAACTGTTTTTT.

The rearrangement links TRBV9 to TRBJ2-7, with 11 nucleotides matching TRBD2. Trimming cost V 5 bases and J 3 bases; bases outside gene matches: 10. The CDR3 runs to 16 residues. Per germline, CDR1 SGDLS and CDR2 YYNGEE. The CDR3 here is CASSVDLAGGIYEQYF. The CDR3 coding sequence is TGTGCCAGCAGTGTCGACTTAGCGGGAGGGATCTACGAGCAGTACTTC.

The V gene is TRBV7-8, the J gene TRBJ2-5; D unresolved. The CDR3 contains 10 residues. The germline V gene encodes CDR1 SGHVS and CDR2 FQNEAQ. The V end was cut by 9 bases, the J end by 3 bases, with 5 bases between. DNA for the CDR3: TGTGCCAGTTCGGAAGAGACCCAGTACTTC. Amino acid sequence: CASSEETQYF.

The rearrangement joins TRBV10-1 to TRBJ1-2; D ambiguous. The CDR3 is made up of 16 amino acids. Trimming stripped 1 base from V and 0 bases from J, with 12 bases between. CDR1 is WNHNN, CDR2 SYGVQD, per germline (reference sequence). The CDR3 DNA is TGCGCCAGCAGTGAGTTTCGGCCAAGACCTAACTATGGCTACACCTTC. Translating gives CASSEFRPRPNYGYTF.

V gene TRBV4-2 combines with J gene TRBJ2-2; D not certain. Per germline, CDR1 LGHNA and CDR2 YNFKEQ. Trimming left V 5 bases short and J 4 bases short, with 8 bases between. CDR3 length equals 13 residues. CDR3 DNA: TGTGCCAGCAGCGGGGTGGGCACCGGGGAGCTGTTTTTT. This codes for CASSGVGTGELFF.

The rearrangement joins TRBV9 to TRBJ2-7; TRBD2 matches at 8 bases. This CDR3 comprises 17 residues. Germline V gene lookup returns CDR1 SGDLS and CDR2 YYNGEE. J gave up 4 bases and V 0 bases, and 12 bases lay outside the gene matches. The CDR3 loop reads CASSVEASSGIGYEQYF. CDR3 DNA: TGTGCCAGCAGCGTAGAAGCCAGTAGCGGGATTGGATACGAGCAGTACTTC. The full variable domain, rest sourced from reference TRBV9 and TRBJ2-7, is DSGVTQTPKHLITATGQRVTLRCSPRSGDLSVYWYQQSLDQGLQFLIQYYNGEERAKGNILERFSAQQFPDLHSELNLSSLELGDSALYFCASSVEASSGIGYEQYFGPGTRLTVT.

The chain links TRBV27 to TRBJ1-1; no firm D call. Germline lookup yields CDR1 MNHEY and CDR2 SMNVEV (reference sequence). The CDR3 spans 14 residues. V was clipped by 3 bases and J by 8 bases, with 16 bases between them. Here the CDR3 DNA reads TGTGCCAGCAGTTTCTCTGGCGGACCCATCGAAGCTTTCTTT. Amino acids: CASSFSGGPIEAFF.

The rearrangement links TRBV6-6 to TRBJ1-1; D is unresolved. In germline, CDR1 is MNHNY, CDR2 SVGAGI (reference sequence). The CDR3 has 15 amino acids. Trimming removed 6 bases at V and 0 bases at J, with 14 bases between. CDR3 nucleotides: TGTGCCAGCAGCATCCGGGAACCTATGAACACTGAAGCTTTCTTT. It translates to CASSIREPMNTEAFF.

The chain employs TRBV15 and TRBJ1-2; D is unresolved. V dropped 9 bases and J dropped 0 bases, with 11 bases sitting between them. CDR3 length equals 13 residues. The germline V gene has CDR1 LNHNV and CDR2 YYDKDF (reference sequence). CDR3 in amino acids: CATADPPNYGYTF. The DNA for the CDR3 is TGTGCCACTGCGGACCCCCCTAACTATGGCTACACCTTC. Filled out from reference TRBV15 and TRBJ1-2, the complete variable domain reads DAMVIQNPRYQVTQFGKPVTLSCSQTLNHNVMYWYQQKSSQAPKLLFHYYDKDFNNEADTPDNFQSRRPNTSFCFLDIRSPGLGDTAMYLCATADPPNYGYTFGSGTRLTVV.

The rearrangement links TRBV28 to TRBJ1-5; 8 bases agree with TRBD1. V shed 5 bases and J 2 bases; nucleotides not matched to a gene: 8. The germline CDR1 and CDR2 sequences are MDHEN and SYDVKM. This CDR3 region has 16 residues. The CDR3 spells CASSTRQGTGNQPQHF. The CDR3 DNA reads as TGTGCCAGCAGTACGCGACAGGGGACGGGCAATCAGCCCCAGCATTTT.

The genes are TRBV19 and TRBJ1-5; no reliable D call. V lost 4 bases and J lost 4, with 8 bases in between. Germline assignment: CDR1 LNHDA and CDR2 SQIVND (reference sequence). This CDR3 has 13 amino acids. The CDR3 is CASSSKNNQPQHF. CDR3 nucleotide sequence: TGTGCCAGTAGTAGTAAAAATAATCAGCCCCAGCATTTT.